The source of this TCR beta chain is a study of identical twins. Study-wide findings and caveats: There was more out-of-frame TCR alpha sharing in monozygotic twins than models estimated.

Worth noting for this clonotype: What it binds is unknown.

Via MiXCR, TCRdb re-called the 5' RACE reads, giving one row per CDR3 protein. The sample holds about 920,000 distinct CDR3 sequences, 12% seen once. These data are also associated with another study on yellow fever vaccine responses in identical twins.

The sample taken for sequencing was PBMCs. This sequence originates from a woman between 18 and 30 years old in good health.

The CDR3 region has the DNA TGTGCCAGCTCACCACCGGCAGGGGTCGGCTATGGCTACACCTTC. Its translation is CASSPPAGVGYGYTF. V is TRBV18 and J is TRBJ1-2; weak D call: TRBD1 (6 bases). Trimming pared 0 bases from V and 4 bases from J, leaving 12 bases between. Germline V gene sequence: CDR1 KGHSH, CDR2 LQKENI. There are 15 residues in the CDR3.